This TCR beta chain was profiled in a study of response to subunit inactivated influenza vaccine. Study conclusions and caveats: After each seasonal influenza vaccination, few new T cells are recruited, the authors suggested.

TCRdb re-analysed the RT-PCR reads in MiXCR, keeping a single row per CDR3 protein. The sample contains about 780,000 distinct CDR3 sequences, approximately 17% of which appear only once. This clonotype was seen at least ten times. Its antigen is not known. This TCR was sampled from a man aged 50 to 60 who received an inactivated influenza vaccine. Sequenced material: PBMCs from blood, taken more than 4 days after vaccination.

The chain's CDR3 is CASSLAQGSTDTQYF. CDR3 sequence (DNA): TGTGCCAGCAGCTTAGCACAGGGAAGCACAGATACGCAGTATTTT. The V gene is TRBV7-9, the J gene TRBJ2-3, with D perhaps matching TRBD1 (6 bases). V shed 0 bases and J shed 0 bases, with 7 bases lying between them. This CDR3 has 15 residues. Germline CDR1 reads SEHNR; CDR2 reads FQNEAQ (reference sequence).